These 30 T cell receptor beta chains came from one sample sequenced in a study of vaccination effects on CD4 cells after COVID-19. The data were produced by immunoSEQ multiplex PCR, yet TCRdb's version contains in-frame clones alone and is incomplete. There are under 75,000 clones in the sample; 80% occur only once, and 12% lies in the top ten. Expansion with viral peptide pools was applied to antigen-specific CD4+ T cells by the ViraFEST assay prior to sequencing. Culturing for around ten days preceded CD4+ T cell isolation. Vaccine recipients lacked prior SARS-CoV-2 infection and had negative nucleocapsid antibodies. Their target antigens are unknown. The material was CD4+ T cells from PBMCs cultured with SARS-CoV-2 spike peptides, obtained before COVID-19 vaccination. These receptors were collected from a human donor who received a COVID-19 vaccine.

The chain employs TRBV7-2 and TRBJ2-6; D uncertain. Trimming left V 2 bases short and J 0 bases short, with 8 bases between. Germline lookup yields CDR1 SGHTA and CDR2 FQGNSA. This CDR3 comprises 16 residues. CDR3 residues: CASSLMRNSGANVLTF. CDR3 coding DNA: TGTGCCAGCAGCTTAATGCGGAACTCTGGGGCCAACGTCCTGACTTTC.

The chain carries TRBV5-4 and TRBJ2-1; D remains unclear. V lost 1 base and J lost 0, with 8 bases in between. The CDR3 is 15 amino acids. Germline lookup yields CDR1 SGHNT and CDR2 YYREEE (reference sequence). CDR3 bases: TGTGCCAGCAGCTTGAAAGTCTCCTCCTACAATGAGCAGTTCTTC. It yields the protein CASSLKVSSYNEQFF.

The V call is TRBV6-2 or TRBV6-3, the J call TRBJ1-1; tentative D call: TRBD1 (5 bases). V lost 4 bases and J lost 1, with 10 bases in between. The CDR3 spans 14 residues. Germline-derived CDR1 and CDR2 are MNHEY and SVGEGT. The CDR3 sequence is CASSWGRPNTEAFF. CDR3 DNA: TGTGCCAGCAGTTGGGGCAGACCGAACACTGAAGCTTTCTTT.

The table lists this clone with a few counts. The chain combines TRBV28 with TRBJ1-5, with D uncertain. Per the germline V gene, CDR1 is MDHEN and CDR2 is SYDVKM. The CDR3 is 12 amino acids. Trimming took off 2 bases at V and 16 bases at J, with 15 bases between the two ends. CDR3: CASSLVGRSIHF. The CDR3 nucleotides are TGTGCCAGCAGTTTAGTGGGCAGGAGTATACATTTT.

The chain carries TRBV4-3 and TRBJ2-2; weak D call: TRBD1 (6 bases). Germline assignment: CDR1 LGHNA and CDR2 YSLEER. Trimming shortened V by 1 base and J by 1 base, and 10 bases separated the two germline ends. This CDR3 is built from 16 residues. The CDR3 nucleotides read TGCGCCAGCAGCCAAGCCCAGGGGATGAACACCGGGGAGCTGTTTTTT. This codes for CASSQAQGMNTGELFF.

The chain employs TRBV7-7 and TRBJ2-2; D possibly corresponds to TRBD2 (7 bases). The CDR3 is made up of 14 amino acids. Trimming removed 0 bases from V and 6 bases from J, with 8 bases in between. The V gene's germline CDR1 is SSHAT and CDR2 FNYEAQ (reference sequence). The CDR3 DNA follows: TGTGCCAGCAGCTTAGCAGGGGGGGCCGGGGAGCTGTTTTTT. Its translation: CASSLAGGAGELFF.

The gene calls are TRBV9 and TRBJ1-2; D gene uncertain. The CDR3 consists of 16 residues. Deletions cut 3 bases from V and 0 bases from J, with 15 bases between. The germline V gene has CDR1 SGDLS and CDR2 YYNGEE. In nucleotides, the CDR3 is TGTGCCAGCAGCGGAAAACCCCGGACTGCTAACTATGGCTACACCTTC. This codes for CASSGKPRTANYGYTF.

The V call is TRBV6-5, the J call TRBJ1-2; D unclear. CDR3 size: 13 residues. Germline lookup yields CDR1 MNHEY and CDR2 SVGAGI. V was clipped by 6 bases and J by 3 bases, with 11 bases between them. The CDR3 protein is CASRLSRYYGYTF. The CDR3 DNA is TGTGCCAGCAGACTCAGTAGGTACTATGGCTACACCTTC.

The chain has TRBV21-1 and TRBJ1-6. TRBV21-1 is termed a pseudogene. The length of the CDR3 is 14 residues. In nucleotides, the CDR3 is TGTGCCAGCAGCAAGGGGGGTTATAATTCACCCCTCCACTTT. This codes for CASSKGGYNSPLHF.

This rearrangement joins TRBV11-2 to TRBJ2-1; 7 nucleotides agree with TRBD1. V lost 6 bases to trimming and J lost 5 bases; unmatched junction nucleotides: 4. The germline gives CDR1 SGHAT, CDR2 FQNNGV. The CDR3 spans 13 residues. CDR3 amino acids: CASRLTGDNEQFF. In DNA form, the CDR3 reads TGTGCCAGCAGACTTACAGGGGACAATGAGCAGTTCTTC.

The genes are TRBV5-1 and TRBJ1-2, with TRBD1 matching over 9 bases. Germline trimming cut 4 bases from V and 5 bases from J; bases unmatched to any gene: 9. CDR1 and CDR2 from the germline V gene are SGHRS and YFSETQ. This CDR3 comprises 15 residues. This chain's CDR3 is CASSLDRGSEYGYTF. CDR3 nucleotide sequence: TGCGCCAGCAGCCTGGACAGGGGCAGTGAGTATGGCTACACCTTC.

The V gene is TRBV5-4, the J gene TRBJ2-2; 9 bases align to TRBD1. The CDR3 has 15 residues. Germline values: CDR1 SGHNT, CDR2 YYREEE (reference sequence). Trimming cost V 6 bases and J 1 base; bases outside gene matches: 4. The CDR3 is CASTTGQGNTGELFF. The CDR3 DNA follows: TGTGCCAGCACAACGGGACAGGGGAACACCGGGGAGCTGTTTTTT. Full variable domain (outside the CDR3, taken from reference TRBV5-4 and TRBJ2-2): ETGVTQSPTHLIKTRGQQVTLRCSSQSGHNTVSWYQQALGQGPQFIFQYYREEENGRGNFPPRFSGLQFPNYSSELNVNALELDDSALYLCASTTGQGNTGELFFGEGSRLTVL.

The table lists this clone with a count of one. The same CDR3 arises from other DNA sequences in this sample as well. The chain uses TRBV7-2 and TRBJ1-2; 7 bases are a match to TRBD1. V shed 1 base, J shed 2 bases, and the junction held 1 base outside the gene matches. Germline V gene sequence: CDR1 SGHTA, CDR2 FQGNSA. The CDR3 loop spans 14 amino acids. The CDR3: CASSLETGNYGYTF. DNA for the CDR3: TGTGCCAGCAGCTTAGAGACAGGGAACTATGGCTACACCTTC.

The V gene is TRBV6-6, the J gene TRBJ2-2, with D maybe TRBD1 (6 bases). The germline V and J ends were trimmed by 5 bases and 8 bases, with 18 bases remaining between them. This CDR3 region has 15 residues. Germline assignment: CDR1 MNHNY and CDR2 SVGAGI (reference sequence). The CDR3 is CASSRVLQGEGELFF. Written as DNA, the CDR3 is TGTGCCAGCAGTAGAGTACTACAGGGAGAAGGGGAGCTGTTTTTT.

This clone was recorded once. This chain's CDR3 is CASTEMVGVVDGDTQYF. The CDR3 bases are TGTGCCAGCACCGAAATGGTAGGCGTAGTGGACGGAGATACGCAGTATTTT. The gene calls are TRBV21-1 and TRBJ2-3. TRBV21-1 is an annotated pseudogene. This CDR3 is 17 amino acids long.

The rearrangement joins TRBV10-3 to TRBJ2-3; 10 bases fit TRBD2. CDR1 and CDR2 (germline): ENHRY, SYGVKD. The junction had 6 bases not matched to a gene; V was cut back by 8 bases and J by 7 bases. The CDR3 loop spans 13 amino acids. The CDR3: CAIASGGANTQYF. The CDR3 DNA is TGTGCCATCGCAAGCGGGGGGGCGAATACGCAGTATTTT.

CDR3 sequence reads: CASSQWTTNEKLFF. Written as DNA, the CDR3 is TGTGCCAGCAGCCAATGGACTACTAATGAAAAACTGTTTTTT. The chain employs TRBV3-1 (or the pseudogene TRBV3-2) and TRBJ1-4, with D unresolved. The V end lost 2 bases, the J end lost 2 bases, and 6 bases lay between the germline ends. The CDR3 totals 14 residues. Per germline, CDR1 LGHDT and CDR2 YNNKEL (reference sequence).

V and J are TRBV10-2 and TRBJ1-4; D remains ambiguous. The CDR3 is 15 residues long. Germline V CDR1 and CDR2: WSHSY, SAAADI. V lost 3 bases, J lost 0 bases, and 8 bases lay in between. The CDR3 nucleotides read TGCGCCAGCAGTGACAAGGTTGCAACTAATGAAAAACTGTTTTTT. This translates into CASSDKVATNEKLFF.

The rearrangement links TRBV5-5 to TRBJ1-5, with D possibly matching TRBD1 (5 bases). This CDR3 is built from 16 residues. The V gene lost 3 bases and the J gene lost 3 bases, with 16 bases spanning the gap. The V gene's germline CDR1 is SGHKS and CDR2 YYEKEE (reference sequence). The CDR3 protein is CASSWGGAAINQPQHF. The CDR3 region has the DNA TGTGCCAGCAGCTGGGGTGGGGCAGCAATCAATCAGCCCCAGCATTTT.

This clone was seen once. The chain links TRBV6-5 to TRBJ2-3; TRBD2 agrees at 10 bases. Germline V lookup: CDR1 MNHEY, CDR2 SVGAGI. This CDR3 has 15 residues. V lost 6 bases, J lost 3 bases, and 6 bases stayed unmatched. The CDR3 loop reads CASRERGGATDTQYF. The CDR3 nucleotides are TGTGCCAGCAGAGAGCGGGGGGGAGCAACAGATACGCAGTATTTT.

V usage is TRBV7-2 and J usage is TRBJ2-7; no clear D gene. V was pared by 2 bases and J by 6 bases, with 8 bases between. CDR1 SGHTA and CDR2 FQGNSA come from the germline V gene. CDR3 length equals 12 residues. In DNA, the CDR3 is TGTGCCAGCAGCTTATACGGAAGCGAGCAGTACGTC. Its translation: CASSLYGSEQYV.

The genes are TRBV5-1 and TRBJ2-1; 8 nucleotides match TRBD1. Germline V lookup: CDR1 SGHRS, CDR2 YFSETQ. V lost 0 bases and J lost 2; bases outside the gene matches: 1. This CDR3 has 15 amino acids. The CDR3 is CASSLAGGAYNEQFF. The DNA for the CDR3 is TGCGCCAGCAGCTTGGCAGGGGGCGCCTACAATGAGCAGTTCTTC.

The chain employs TRBV5-1 and TRBJ2-2, with TRBD1 identical over 7 bases. V lost 4 bases to trimming and J lost 1 base; unmatched junction nucleotides: 4. The germline gives CDR1 SGHRS, CDR2 YFSETQ. The CDR3 runs 15 residues. The CDR3 coding sequence is TGCGCCAGCAGCCTCGGACAGGTGAACACCGGGGAGCTGTTTTTT. Translated, it gives CASSLGQVNTGELFF.

The chain recombines TRBV24-1 with TRBJ1-1; a possible D gene is TRBD1 (6 bases). The CDR3 has 12 residues. Trimming removed 4 bases from V and 10 bases from J, with 12 bases in between. The germline V gene encodes CDR1 KGHDR and CDR2 SFDVKD. For the CDR3, the DNA is TGTGCCACCAGTGAGGCCAGGGGCTCAGCTTTCTTT. The encoded protein is CATSEARGSAFF.

This clone showed up just a few times. The rearrangement uses TRBV7-9 and TRBJ1-6; TRBD1 is a possible D gene (6 bases). This CDR3 comprises 14 residues. The germline V gene has CDR1 SEHNR and CDR2 FQNEAQ (reference sequence). V lost 8 bases and J lost 7, with 15 bases in between. Here the CDR3 reads CASSGGQMNSPLHF. The DNA for the CDR3 is TGTGCCAGCTCGGGGGGGCAGATGAATTCACCCCTCCACTTT.

This chain links TRBV6-1 with TRBJ1-6, with D possibly TRBD1 on 5 matching bases. The germline V and J ends were trimmed by 6 bases and 8 bases, with 8 bases remaining between them. The CDR3 covers 12 residues. Germline V gene sequence: CDR1 MNHNS, CDR2 SASEGT. The CDR3 coding sequence is TGTGCCAGCAGGAGAGGGGATTCACCCCTCCACTTT. Protein: CASRRGDSPLHF.

This chain uses TRBV11-2 with TRBJ2-5, with a possible D match to TRBD2 (6 bases). In germline, CDR1 is SGHAT, CDR2 FQNNGV. V shed 1 base and J shed 4 bases, with 13 bases lying between them. The CDR3 is 15 residues long. This CDR3 is CASSLGGSEGETQYF. The CDR3 region has the DNA TGTGCCAGCAGCTTAGGCGGTTCGGAGGGAGAGACCCAGTACTTC.

This clone was recorded only once. The chain employs TRBV6-1 and TRBJ2-1; TRBD2 aligns across 15 bases. The CDR3 covers 16 residues. Germline-derived CDR1 and CDR2 are MNHNS and SASEGT. V lost 0 bases and J lost 12; bases outside the gene matches: 6. The CDR3 DNA reads TGTGCCAGCAGTGAAGCCCGGACTAGCGGGGGGGCCCGGCAGTTCTTC. It translates to CASSEARTSGGARQFF.

The table lists this clone with a few counts. Written as DNA, the CDR3 is TGTGCCATCAGTGAAAGACCCCGGGATCAGCCCCAGCATTTT. It codes for CAISERPRDQPQHF. This sequence joins TRBV10-3 and TRBJ1-5; no firm D call. V lost 3 bases and J lost 5, with 11 bases in between. The CDR3 has 14 amino acids. CDR1 is ENHRY, CDR2 SYGVKD, per germline.

The table lists this clone with a few counts. The chain joins TRBV6-1 to TRBJ1-6, with D uncertain. Trimming stripped 0 bases from V and 6 bases from J, with 9 bases between. The germline V gene encodes CDR1 MNHNS and CDR2 SASEGT. The CDR3 is made up of 15 amino acids. The CDR3 region has the DNA TGTGCCAGCAGTGAAGCGTCGCCGAGTAATTCACCCCTCCACTTT. This encodes CASSEASPSNSPLHF.